A selection of T cell receptor beta chains follows, all from one sample in a study of preoperative IRX-2 immunotherapy in early breast cancer. Profiled with immunoSEQ multiplex PCR; TCRdb holds only in-frame clones, not every one. The data show roughly 26,000 clones, with roughly four fifths seen just once and 1% to 1.5% held by the top ten. The sequences come from lymph node tissue, collected after IRX-2 immunotherapy. The receptors shown here come from a human donor with breast cancer. Each CDR3 is given with its conserved first and last residue. D genes are given only for firm matches. Only some rows state a clone size, as once, few, many or a class for expanded clones.

v_call: TRBV18; d_call: TRBD1; j_call: TRBJ1-2; clone_size: once; cdr3_aa: CASSTGQGFYGYTF; cdr3_nt: TGTGCCAGCTCTACGGGACAGGGGTTCTATGGCTACACCTTC
v_call: TRBV11-3; d_call: .; j_call: TRBJ1-3; clone_size: .; cdr3_aa: CASSRGDVPGNTIYF; cdr3_nt: TGTGCCAGCAGCCGAGGGGATGTCCCTGGAAACACCATATATTTT
v_call: TRBV10-2; d_call: .; j_call: TRBJ2-7; clone_size: .; cdr3_aa: CASSVETWGEQYF; cdr3_nt: TGCGCCAGCAGCGTAGAGACTTGGGGCGAGCAGTACTTC
v_call: TRBV6-8; d_call: .; j_call: TRBJ1-1; clone_size: .; cdr3_aa: CASSRDKNTKAFF; cdr3_nt: TGTGCCAGCAGTCGGGACAAGAACACTAAAGCTTTCTTT
v_call: TRBV6-8; d_call: .; j_call: TRBJ2-3; clone_size: .; cdr3_aa: CASSDFSGAGTDTQYF; cdr3_nt: TGTGCCAGCAGTGATTTTAGCGGCGCCGGGACAGATACGCAGTATTTT
v_call: TRBV29-1; d_call: .; j_call: TRBJ2-5; clone_size: .; cdr3_aa: CSVRRQQETQYF; cdr3_nt: TGCAGCGTGAGGCGGCAGCAAGAGACCCAGTACTTC
v_call: TRBV29-1; d_call: .; j_call: TRBJ1-1; clone_size: .; cdr3_aa: CSVEVGQPNTEAFF; cdr3_nt: TGCAGCGTTGAAGTCGGACAGCCGAACACTGAAGCTTTCTTT
v_call: TRBV1; d_call: .; j_call: TRBJ1-2; clone_size: few; cdr3_aa: CASSQDRGLGGYTF; cdr3_nt: TGCGCCAGCAGCCAAGATCGGGGGTTGGGTGGCTACACCTTC
v_call: TRBV30; d_call: .; j_call: TRBJ2-7; clone_size: .; cdr3_aa: CAWSPGIHEQYF; cdr3_nt: TGTGCCTGGAGTCCGGGGATCCACGAGCAGTACTTC
v_call: TRBV7-1; d_call: TRBD1; j_call: TRBJ2-1; clone_size: .; cdr3_aa: CASSPGTVYKNEQFF; cdr3_nt: TGTGCCAGCAGCCCCGGGACAGTATACAAAAATGAGCAGTTCTTC
v_call: TRBV18; d_call: .; j_call: TRBJ2-2; clone_size: few; cdr3_aa: CASSYRQSGELFF; cdr3_nt: TGTGCCAGCTCATATAGACAGTCCGGGGAGCTGTTTTTT
v_call: TRBV28; d_call: TRBD2; j_call: TRBJ2-3; clone_size: .; cdr3_aa: CASLPPGGTQYF; cdr3_nt: TGTGCCAGCCTTCCTCCGGGGGGTACGCAGTATTTT
v_call: TRBV15; d_call: TRBD2; j_call: TRBJ2-1; clone_size: .; cdr3_aa: CATSRDGGGVDEQFF; cdr3_nt: TGTGCCACCAGCAGAGATGGCGGGGGGGTGGATGAGCAGTTCTTC
v_call: TRBV14; d_call: .; j_call: TRBJ1-1; clone_size: .; cdr3_aa: CASSRRQILEFANTEAFF; cdr3_nt: TGTGCCAGCAGCAGACGGCAGATCCTTGAATTTGCGAACACTGAAGCTTTCTTT
v_call: TRBV30; d_call: .; j_call: TRBJ1-2; clone_size: .; cdr3_aa: CACHRTTNYGYTF; cdr3_nt: TGTGCCTGCCACCGGACGACTAACTATGGCTACACCTTC
v_call: TRBV7-5; d_call: .; j_call: TRBJ2-7; clone_size: .; cdr3_aa: CASSPLQGSAYEQYF; cdr3_nt: TGTGCCAGCAGCCCTCTACAGGGATCAGCCTACGAGCAGTACTTC
v_call: TRBV11-3; d_call: .; j_call: TRBJ2-3; clone_size: .; cdr3_aa: CASSQGRVLTDTQYF; cdr3_nt: TGTGCCAGCAGCCAAGGTAGAGTCCTCACAGATACGCAGTATTTT
v_call: TRBV29-1; d_call: .; j_call: TRBJ1-4; clone_size: .; cdr3_aa: CSVRPQGKSEKLFF; cdr3_nt: TGCAGCGTTAGGCCCCAGGGGAAGAGTGAAAAACTGTTTTTT
v_call: TRBV7-7; d_call: TRBD1; j_call: TRBJ1-5; clone_size: .; cdr3_aa: CASSSRQGNQPQHF; cdr3_nt: TGTGCCAGCAGCTCCCGACAGGGGAATCAGCCCCAGCATTTT
v_call: TRBV28; d_call: .; j_call: TRBJ2-1; clone_size: .; cdr3_aa: CASSSGGSYNEQFF; cdr3_nt: TGTGCCAGCAGTTCCGGGGGCTCCTACAATGAGCAGTTCTTC
v_call: TRBV11-3; d_call: .; j_call: TRBJ1-2; clone_size: .; cdr3_aa: CASSLDGPGRHYGYTF; cdr3_nt: TGTGCCAGCAGCTTAGATGGCCCAGGGCGTCACTATGGCTACACCTTC
v_call: TRBV19; d_call: .; j_call: TRBJ1-5; clone_size: .; cdr3_aa: CASSQQGRQPQHF; cdr3_nt: TGTGCCAGTAGTCAACAGGGCCGTCAGCCCCAGCATTTT
v_call: TRBV7-2; d_call: .; j_call: TRBJ2-5; clone_size: .; cdr3_aa: CASSPMYQETQYF; cdr3_nt: TGTGCCAGCAGCCCGATGTACCAAGAGACCCAGTACTTC
v_call: TRBV12-5; d_call: TRBD1; j_call: TRBJ1-4; clone_size: .; cdr3_aa: CASGLGTGGEKLFF; cdr3_nt: TGTGCTAGTGGTTTGGGGACAGGGGGTGAAAAACTGTTTTTT
v_call: TRBV9; d_call: .; j_call: TRBJ1-2; clone_size: once; cdr3_aa: CASSVFREANYGYTF; cdr3_nt: TGTGCCAGCAGCGTATTCAGGGAAGCTAACTATGGCTACACCTTC
v_call: TRBV30; d_call: TRBD2; j_call: TRBJ2-3; clone_size: .; cdr3_aa: CAWKPTRTSDGVGDTQYF; cdr3_nt: TGTGCCTGGAAACCCACAAGGACTAGCGATGGGGTAGGAGATACGCAGTATTTT
v_call: TRBV30; d_call: .; j_call: TRBJ2-1; clone_size: .; cdr3_aa: CAWTLGYEQFF; cdr3_nt: TGTGCCTGGACCCTCGGCTATGAGCAGTTCTTC
v_call: TRBV19; d_call: TRBD1; j_call: TRBJ1-4; clone_size: .; cdr3_aa: CASSRGQGYNEKLFF; cdr3_nt: TGTGCCAGTAGCAGGGGACAGGGGTATAATGAAAAACTGTTTTTT
v_call: TRBV7-5; d_call: .; j_call: TRBJ2-7; clone_size: .; cdr3_aa: CASSTGTGSYEQYF; cdr3_nt: TGTGCCAGCAGTACCGGGACAGGGAGCTACGAGCAGTACTTC
v_call: TRBV6-7; d_call: .; j_call: TRBJ1-1; clone_size: .; cdr3_aa: CASRPTEGFTEAFF; cdr3_nt: TGTGCCAGCAGGCCCACAGAGGGTTTCACTGAAGCTTTCTTT
v_call: TRBV5-1; d_call: .; j_call: TRBJ2-2; clone_size: .; cdr3_aa: CASSLATWSGELFF; cdr3_nt: TGCGCCAGCAGCTTGGCCACGTGGTCCGGGGAGCTGTTTTTT
v_call: TRBV7-6; d_call: .; j_call: TRBJ2-1; clone_size: .; cdr3_aa: CASSLELRTSFSFNEQFF; cdr3_nt: TGTGCCAGCAGCTTGGAACTTCGCACGTCCTTCTCCTTCAATGAGCAGTTCTTC
v_call: TRBV2; d_call: TRBD2; j_call: TRBJ2-3; clone_size: .; cdr3_aa: CASSEARLAGGTDTQYF; cdr3_nt: TGTGCCAGCAGTGAAGCGCGGCTAGCGGGGGGAACAGATACGCAGTATTTT
v_call: TRBV25-1; d_call: .; j_call: TRBJ2-1; clone_size: .; cdr3_aa: CASSEYGSYNEQFF; cdr3_nt: TGTGCCAGCAGTGAATACGGCAGCTACAATGAGCAGTTCTTC
v_call: TRBV7-8; d_call: .; j_call: TRBJ1-3; clone_size: .; cdr3_aa: CASSLSRGSGNTIYF; cdr3_nt: TGTGCCAGCAGCTTGTCACGAGGTTCTGGAAACACCATATATTTT
v_call: TRBV6-8; d_call: .; j_call: TRBJ2-4; clone_size: .; cdr3_aa: CASSSTGGAKNIQYF; cdr3_nt: TGTGCCAGCAGTTCAACCGGGGGAGCCAAAAACATTCAGTACTTC
v_call: TRBV6-7; d_call: .; j_call: TRBJ1-2; clone_size: .; cdr3_aa: CASSYSPRLYGYTF; cdr3_nt: TGTGCCAGCAGTTACTCGCCCAGACTATATGGCTACACCTTC
v_call: TRBV19; d_call: .; j_call: TRBJ1-3; clone_size: .; cdr3_aa: CASSTGGNTIYF; cdr3_nt: TGTGCCAGTAGTACAGGGGGAAACACCATATATTTT
v_call: TRBV29-1; d_call: .; j_call: TRBJ2-3; clone_size: once; cdr3_aa: CSVFPPSDTQYF; cdr3_nt: TGCAGCGTATTCCCTCCCTCAGATACGCAGTATTTT
v_call: TRBV19; d_call: TRBD1; j_call: TRBJ1-6; clone_size: .; cdr3_aa: CASSRYRDRVSPLHF; cdr3_nt: TGTGCCAGTAGTCGGTATCGGGACAGGGTTTCACCCCTCCACTTT
v_call: TRBV6-7; d_call: .; j_call: TRBJ1-1; clone_size: .; cdr3_aa: CASIDHGGSGTEAFF; cdr3_nt: TGTGCCAGCATCGATCATGGGGGCTCGGGCACTGAAGCTTTCTTT
v_call: TRBV18; d_call: .; j_call: TRBJ2-1; clone_size: few; cdr3_aa: CASSPLGVEQFF; cdr3_nt: TGTGCCAGCTCACCTTTGGGGGTCGAGCAGTTCTTC
v_call: TRBV18; d_call: .; j_call: TRBJ1-2; clone_size: .; cdr3_aa: CASSPPNGELSGGYTF; cdr3_nt: TGTGCCAGCTCACCACCGAATGGGGAGTTGTCAGGAGGCTACACCTTC
v_call: TRBV19; d_call: .; j_call: TRBJ1-1; clone_size: .; cdr3_aa: CASSLAGVRTEAFF; cdr3_nt: TGTGCCAGTTCCCTCGCAGGGGTAAGGACTGAAGCTTTCTTT
v_call: TRBV28; d_call: .; j_call: TRBJ1-1; clone_size: few; cdr3_aa: CASSLRGLEAFF; cdr3_nt: TGTGCCAGCAGCCTCAGGGGTCTAGAAGCTTTCTTT
v_call: TRBV6-8; d_call: TRBD1; j_call: TRBJ1-2; clone_size: .; cdr3_aa: CASSSPGQGSNGYTF; cdr3_nt: TGTGCCAGCAGTTCCCCGGGACAGGGGTCCAATGGCTACACCTTC
v_call: TRBV6-8; d_call: TRBD1; j_call: TRBJ1-2; clone_size: .; cdr3_aa: CASSRQGYGYTF; cdr3_nt: TGTGCCAGCAGTCGACAGGGGTACGGCTACACCTTC
v_call: TRBV15; d_call: TRBD1; j_call: TRBJ1-5; clone_size: once; cdr3_aa: CATSWDRGGNQPQHF; cdr3_nt: TGTGCCACCAGCTGGGACAGGGGAGGCAATCAGCCCCAGCATTTT
v_call: TRBV30; d_call: .; j_call: TRBJ1-3; clone_size: .; cdr3_aa: CAWGPKAGNTIYF; cdr3_nt: TGTGCCTGGGGACCAAAAGCAGGAAACACCATATATTTT